These 7 T cell receptor beta chains were all obtained from the same sample, sequenced in a study of T cells in severe cutaneous drug reactions (dated by TCRdb to the late 2010s). The reads were generated on an Illumina MiSeq. Library preparation used the iRepertoire multiplex PCR system with TCR subtype-specific primers for both bulk and single-cell sequencing. After TCRdb reprocessed the reads, each CDR3 protein sequence was kept as one row, without DNA. This sample's table lists over 20,000 distinct CDR3 sequences. Clones ranked in the top ten supply around 7% of the sample. Sequencing was performed on donors who were patients with carbamazepine-induced Stevens-Johnson syndrome or toxic epidermal necrolysis (CBZ-SJS/TEN). The sequenced material came from PBMCs. The receptors come from a human donor with toxic epidermal necrolysis, a severe cutaneous drug reaction.

The chain carries TRBV20-1 and TRBJ1-5; checking the TCRdb D call of TRBD1 is not possible without DNA. Looked up from germline, CDR1 is DFQATT and CDR2 is SNEGSKA (reference sequence). This CDR3 has 13 residues. CDR3 loop: CSANPGVGQPQHF.

The CDR3 reads CAILSRHTGELFF. This chain joins TRBV28 and TRBJ2-2. The CDR3 has 13 residues. CDR1 is MDHEN and CDR2 is SYDVKM in the germline V gene.

The rearrangement joins TRBV12-3 or TRBV12-4 to TRBJ1-5. The CDR3 loop spans 15 amino acids. CDR3 sequence reads: CASSSANRGNQPQHF.

The chain has TRBV20-1 and TRBJ2-7; TCRdb calls TRBD2, which cannot be checked without DNA. The CDR3 spans 16 residues. The germline CDR1 and CDR2 sequences are DFQATT and SNEGSKA (reference sequence). The CDR3 spells CSARGEGPRSSYEQYF.

This clonotype is identified as medium-sized (0.01 to 0.1%) from frequency. V is TRBV11-2 and J is TRBJ2-2; TCRdb returns TRBD2, unconfirmable since there is no DNA. The CDR3 is made up of 12 amino acids. The germline CDR1 and CDR2 sequences are SGHAT and FQNNGV. The CDR3 protein is CASSGLARELFF.

V and J are TRBV4-1 and TRBJ2-3; lacking DNA, the TRBD1 call made by TCRdb goes unchecked. The CDR3 has 17 residues. Germline V lookup: CDR1 MGHRA, CDR2 YSYEKL. This CDR3 is CASSQGAGDPSTDTQYF.

The V and J genes are TRBV4-1 and TRBJ2-7; TCRdb outputs TRBD1, but without DNA this stays unchecked. The germline gives CDR1 MGHRA, CDR2 YSYEKL. This CDR3 contains 13 residues. The CDR3: CASSLDRVDEQYF.